This paragraph reports one TCR beta chain. Its target is unknown. These data come from a study of human thymus T cells. General study points: In unrelated individuals, thymic repertoires overlapped highly, according to related research. Both thymic and peripheral blood repertoires showed apparently biased V and J usage.

Corrective cardiac surgery supplied the resected thymus tissue. Method: immunoSEQ multiplex PCR; TCRdb's copy keeps in-frame clones and lacks some. The profile covers about 78,000 clones, with 90% to 98% appearing a single time and 0.031% taken by the ten largest. Germline V gene data show CDR1 as LGHNA and CDR2 as YSLEER. The V end was cut by 0 bases, the J end by 0 bases, with 21 bases between. The CDR3 length is 20 residues. The chain links TRBV4-3 to TRBJ1-3; tentatively, D is TRBD1 (5 bases). The TCR sequence derives from a boy in the first two years of life with a congenital heart defect but otherwise immunologically healthy. The sample was thymus tissue. This chain's CDR3 is CASSQDNRDPYRSSGNTIYF. The DNA of the CDR3 is TGCGCCAGCAGCCAAGATAATCGGGACCCATATCGAAGCTCTGGAAACACCATATATTTT.